The following is a T cell receptor (beta chain) sequence with its context. Its antigen is not identified. With 0 bases removed from V and 9 bases from J, the gap between germline ends came to 7 bases. There are 12 residues in the CDR3. Germline CDR1 is SGHRS and CDR2 is YFSETQ. This entry belongs to a study of T cell repertoires in cytomegalovirus infection. Looking at the study overall: Both CMV infection and a matching HLA type were indicated by public TCR beta signatures. Study results and limitations: Predominance within the ex vivo response was attributable to HLA-C-restricted CMV-specific TCR beta clonotypes. Frequencies of public TCR beta families were cumulated, and this identified carriers of CMV plus the relevant HLA.

Via MiXCR, TCRdb re-called the reads, giving one row per CDR3 protein. Of roughly 720,000 distinct CDR3 sequences in the sample, roughly a third were seen once. The sample consisted of PBMCs. The chain carries TRBV5-1 and TRBJ2-1; the D gene is possibly TRBD2 (5 bases). The TCR originated in a human donor in good health (CMV status not recorded). Some clones in this sample may be carry-over from other donors' samples. The CDR3 protein is CASSLDGIEQFF. In DNA form, the CDR3 reads TGCGCCAGCAGCTTGGACGGGATTGAGCAGTTCTTC.